This is a list of T cell receptor beta chains from one sample in a study of T cells after posttransplantation cyclophosphamide. The method was immunoSEQ multiplex PCR; TCRdb's version includes in-frame clones alone and lacks a portion of them. This table has tens of thousands of clones, around 95% appearing once. Sequenced sample: PBMCs. All receptors come from a woman aged 25 to 39 in good health and a related stem cell transplant donor. Both conserved end residues are part of each CDR3. A D gene is named only where the DNA matches it firmly. Expanded clones are given a class, and other clones once, few, many or no size at all.

d_gene: TRBD2; abundance: medium-sized; j_gene: TRBJ2-7; v_gene: TRBV19; CDR3nt: TGTGCCAGTAGTATAAGATTCTTGGCGGGGGGGCCCTTCGAGCAGTACTTC; CDR3aa: CASSIRFLAGGPFEQYF
d_gene: -; abundance: -; j_gene: TRBJ2-6; v_gene: TRBV9; CDR3nt: TGTGCCAGCAGCGTAGGTTCAGGGACCGGGGCCAACGTCCTGACTTTC; CDR3aa: CASSVGSGTGANVLTF
d_gene: -; abundance: -; j_gene: TRBJ2-7; v_gene: TRBV4-1; CDR3nt: TGCGCCAGCAGCCAAGAAGGTGCGGGACTCCCATCCCGGGACTTC; CDR3aa: CASSQEGAGLPSRDF
d_gene: -; abundance: -; j_gene: TRBJ2-7; v_gene: TRBV6-5; CDR3nt: TGTGCCAGCAGTATGACAGGAGAGCAGTACTTC; CDR3aa: CASSMTGEQYF
d_gene: -; abundance: -; j_gene: TRBJ1-3; v_gene: TRBV6-6; CDR3nt: TGTGCCAGCAGTCACCCTCAGAACTCTGGAAACACCATATATTTT; CDR3aa: CASSHPQNSGNTIYF
d_gene: -; abundance: -; j_gene: TRBJ2-7; v_gene: TRBV27; CDR3nt: TGTGCCAGCAGTTTACCCCAGGGGCGGGAGCAGTACTTC; CDR3aa: CASSLPQGREQYF
d_gene: -; abundance: -; j_gene: TRBJ1-6; v_gene: TRBV7-6; CDR3nt: TGTGCCAGCAGCTCTCAGGGGAATCGGAATTCACCCCTCCACTTT; CDR3aa: CASSSQGNRNSPLHF
d_gene: TRBD2; abundance: -; j_gene: TRBJ2-5; v_gene: TRBV2; CDR3nt: TGTGCCAGCAGTGAAGCGCGGGGGGGAGAGACCCAGTACTTC; CDR3aa: CASSEARGGETQYF
d_gene: TRBD1; abundance: -; j_gene: TRBJ2-6; v_gene: TRBV9; CDR3nt: TGTGCCAGCAGCGTAGGGGACCGGGACAGGGTCTCTGGGGCCAACGTCCTGACTTTC; CDR3aa: CASSVGDRDRVSGANVLTF
d_gene: -; abundance: -; j_gene: TRBJ1-1; v_gene: TRBV28; CDR3nt: TGTGCCAGCAGCATGTCGCACACTGAAGCTTTCTTT; CDR3aa: CASSMSHTEAFF
d_gene: TRBD1; abundance: -; j_gene: TRBJ2-5; v_gene: TRBV28; CDR3nt: TGTGCCAGCAGTGGGACAGGGATTGCCCAAGAGACCCAGTACTTC; CDR3aa: CASSGTGIAQETQYF
d_gene: -; abundance: -; j_gene: TRBJ1-2; v_gene: TRBV28; CDR3nt: TGTGCCAGCAGTTTATCGAAGGGAGGCTACACCTTC; CDR3aa: CASSLSKGGYTF
d_gene: -; abundance: -; j_gene: TRBJ2-7; v_gene: TRBV11-2; CDR3nt: TGTGCCAGCAGCTTAGTGCTCCGCTCCTACGAGCAGTACTTC; CDR3aa: CASSLVLRSYEQYF
d_gene: TRBD1; abundance: -; j_gene: TRBJ2-7; v_gene: TRBV7-2; CDR3nt: TGTGCCAGCAGCCGCGACAGGGCCGTTCAGTACTTC; CDR3aa: CASSRDRAVQYF
d_gene: -; abundance: -; j_gene: TRBJ1-2; v_gene: TRBV4-3; CDR3nt: TGCGCCAGCAGCCAAGGGGCCCATCCCTATGGCTACACCTTC; CDR3aa: CASSQGAHPYGYTF
d_gene: -; abundance: -; j_gene: TRBJ1-3; v_gene: TRBV23-1; CDR3nt: TGCGCCAGCAGTCAATCGGAGCCGTACTCGGGAAACACCATATATTTT; CDR3aa: CASSQSEPYSGNTIYF
d_gene: -; abundance: -; j_gene: TRBJ1-1; v_gene: TRBV6-5; CDR3nt: TGTGCCAGCAGTTACGGTACTGAAGCTTTCTTT; CDR3aa: CASSYGTEAFF
d_gene: TRBD1; abundance: -; j_gene: TRBJ1-2; v_gene: TRBV2; CDR3nt: TGTGCCAGCAGTGAAGGTGGGACAGGGGGAACAAGCTACACCTTC; CDR3aa: CASSEGGTGGTSYTF
d_gene: -; abundance: -; j_gene: TRBJ2-2; v_gene: TRBV7-2; CDR3nt: TGTGCCAGCAGCTTCTCTGTTGTCACCGGGGAGCTGTTTTTT; CDR3aa: CASSFSVVTGELFF
d_gene: TRBD1; abundance: few; j_gene: TRBJ1-6; v_gene: TRBV5-8; CDR3nt: TGTGCCAGCAGCCAATCGGACAGGGGTGGCAATTCACCCCTCCACTTT; CDR3aa: CASSQSDRGGNSPLHF
d_gene: -; abundance: -; j_gene: TRBJ2-1; v_gene: TRBV4-1; CDR3nt: TGCGCCAGCAGCCAGCTAGGACTGTTCTACAATGAGCAGTTCTTC; CDR3aa: CASSQLGLFYNEQFF
d_gene: TRBD1; abundance: -; j_gene: TRBJ2-7; v_gene: TRBV11-2; CDR3nt: TGTGCCAGCAGCTTATTGGGACAGGGTTCCTACGAGCAGTACTTC; CDR3aa: CASSLLGQGSYEQYF
d_gene: TRBD2; abundance: -; j_gene: TRBJ2-7; v_gene: TRBV11-2; CDR3nt: TGTGCCAGCAGCCCCCCAGTTATCGGGGGGGCCAGCCACGAGCAGTACTTC; CDR3aa: CASSPPVIGGASHEQYF
d_gene: TRBD2; abundance: -; j_gene: TRBJ2-3; v_gene: TRBV5-4; CDR3nt: TGTGCCAGCAGCTCCCAGCGGGGGGGGCAGGAAGATACGCAGTATTTT; CDR3aa: CASSSQRGGQEDTQYF
d_gene: TRBD1; abundance: -; j_gene: TRBJ2-7; v_gene: TRBV27; CDR3nt: TGTGCCAGCAGCCAGGGACAGACCTCCTACGAGCAGTACTTC; CDR3aa: CASSQGQTSYEQYF
d_gene: -; abundance: -; j_gene: TRBJ1-5; v_gene: TRBV6-5; CDR3nt: TGTGCCAGCAGTTACCGACATAATCAGCCCCAGCATTTT; CDR3aa: CASSYRHNQPQHF
d_gene: -; abundance: -; j_gene: TRBJ2-1; v_gene: TRBV18; CDR3nt: TGTGCCAGCTCTTGGACCTCCCATGAGCAGTTCTTC; CDR3aa: CASSWTSHEQFF
d_gene: -; abundance: -; j_gene: TRBJ1-3; v_gene: TRBV9; CDR3nt: TGTGCCAGCAGCGTAGGGGACTTCGCAGCGGACACCATATATTTT; CDR3aa: CASSVGDFAADTIYF
d_gene: -; abundance: -; j_gene: TRBJ1-2; v_gene: TRBV10-2; CDR3nt: TGCGCCAGCAGTGAGTCACGGGGGAACTATGGCTACACCTTC; CDR3aa: CASSESRGNYGYTF
d_gene: -; abundance: -; j_gene: TRBJ2-4; v_gene: TRBV6-5; CDR3nt: TGTGCCAGCAGTCCTCTCGGGGATGCCAAAAACATTCAGTACTTC; CDR3aa: CASSPLGDAKNIQYF
d_gene: -; abundance: -; j_gene: TRBJ1-3; v_gene: TRBV5-6; CDR3nt: TGTGCCAGCAGCTTAACCGGGGCCGCTGGAAACACCATATATTTT; CDR3aa: CASSLTGAAGNTIYF
d_gene: TRBD1; abundance: -; j_gene: TRBJ2-2; v_gene: TRBV27; CDR3nt: TGTGCCAGCAGTTTAAAGGAGACAGGGGGCACCACCGGGGAGCTGTTTTTT; CDR3aa: CASSLKETGGTTGELFF
d_gene: -; abundance: -; j_gene: TRBJ2-1; v_gene: TRBV11-2; CDR3nt: TGTGCCAGCAGCTTAGCAGGGATGAGCAATGAGCAGTTCTTC; CDR3aa: CASSLAGMSNEQFF
d_gene: -; abundance: -; j_gene: TRBJ2-3; v_gene: TRBV5-8; CDR3nt: TGTGCCAGCAGCTCCGGGACCCAAGGGACCAGCACAGATACGCAGTATTTT; CDR3aa: CASSSGTQGTSTDTQYF
d_gene: TRBD1; abundance: -; j_gene: TRBJ2-7; v_gene: TRBV7-7; CDR3nt: TGTGCCAGCAGCCGACAGGGTTTCTACGAGCAGTACTTC; CDR3aa: CASSRQGFYEQYF
d_gene: TRBD1; abundance: -; j_gene: TRBJ1-2; v_gene: TRBV30; CDR3nt: TGTGCCTGGAGTCCCAGGGGGGGTTCTGGCTACACCTTC; CDR3aa: CAWSPRGGSGYTF
d_gene: TRBD1; abundance: -; j_gene: TRBJ1-1; v_gene: TRBV6-5; CDR3nt: TGTGCCAGCAGTACTGGACAGGGATTGACTTTCTTT; CDR3aa: CASSTGQGLTFF
d_gene: -; abundance: -; j_gene: TRBJ1-1; v_gene: TRBV11-2; CDR3nt: TGTGCCAGCAGCTTAGCCGGCTGGGGCCTCACTGAAGCTTTCTTT; CDR3aa: CASSLAGWGLTEAFF